This is a list of T cell receptor beta chains from one sample in a study of T cells in Graves' hyperthyroidism and ophthalmopathy. TCRdb re-analysed the multiplex PCR reads in MiXCR, keeping a single row per CDR3 protein. This table has over 550,000 distinct CDR3 sequences, approximately 16% appearing once. The sample comprised blood. The receptors here all came from a woman between 18 and 29 years old with Graves' hyperthyroidism. The CDR3 runs from the conserved cysteine through the conserved F or W. Fields, in order: clone size, D gene, V gene, J gene, CDR3 DNA, CDR3 protein. The D gene is left open where the match is weak. Expanded clones get a size class; other rows say once, few or many, or leave the size out.

many	TRBD1	TRBV11-3	TRBJ2-7	TGTGCCAGCAGCTTAGTTCCAGGGGGCTACGAGCAGTACTTC	CASSLVPGGYEQYF
NA	NA	TRBV14	TRBJ1-6	TGTGCCAGTACCGGGGCAGGTTATTCACCCCTCCACTTT	CASTGAGYSPLHF
NA	TRBD2	TRBV19	TRBJ2-1	TGTGCCAGTAGCTGGCTAGCGGGGGGGCCGAATGAGCAGTTCTTC	CASSWLAGGPNEQFF
NA	NA	TRBV19	TRBJ1-6	TGTGCCAGTAGTACGGGCGGCAGCTATAATTCACCCCTCCACTTT	CASSTGGSYNSPLHF
NA	NA	TRBV19	TRBJ2-1	TGTGCCAGTAGTAGGGAGGTCTCCTACAATGAGCAGTTCTTC	CASSREVSYNEQFF
few	NA	TRBV6-1	TRBJ2-7	TGTGCCAGCAGTGACCGGGGGCCGGGCAACTACGAGCAGTACTTC	CASSDRGPGNYEQYF
NA	TRBD2	TRBV3-1	TRBJ2-7	TGTGCCAGCAGCCTACGGGGGTTGCTAGCGGCTCCCTACGAGCAGTACTTC	CASSLRGLLAAPYEQYF
many	TRBD2	TRBV7-2	TRBJ2-3	TGTGCCAGCAGCTACCTAGCGGGAGGGCCTTTTTTAGATACGCAGTATTTT	CASSYLAGGPFLDTQYF
NA	NA	TRBV3-1	TRBJ1-1	TGTGCCAGCAGCCAAGATCCGGGTCGTCGGGGGAGAAACACTGAAGCTTTCTTT	CASSQDPGRRGRNTEAFF
many	NA	TRBV28	TRBJ2-3	TGTGCCAGCCGCAGGGTGGATACGCAGTATTTT	CASRRVDTQYF
NA	NA	TRBV7-2	TRBJ1-6	TGTGCCAGCAGCTTAGTGGACAAAATTAATTCACCCCTCCACTTT	CASSLVDKINSPLHF
NA	NA	TRBV29-1	TRBJ2-7	TGCAGCGTTGGGGAAGGAGTCGCCTACGAGCAGTACTTC	CSVGEGVAYEQYF
few	TRBD1	TRBV4-3	TRBJ1-5	TGCGCCAGCAGCCGTATACAGGGGCCGGGGCAGCCCCAGCATTTT	CASSRIQGPGQPQHF
few	NA	TRBV6-1	TRBJ1-2	TGTGCCAGCAGTGAAGGGATTCCGGACTATGGCTACACCTTC	CASSEGIPDYGYTF
many	NA	TRBV15	TRBJ2-7	TGTGCCACCAGCAGAGAGAAACCGATCGACGAGCAGTACTTC	CATSREKPIDEQYF
NA	TRBD1	TRBV6-1	TRBJ2-6	TGTGCCAGCAGCCCTGACAGGGCCTCTTACTCTGGGGCCAACGTCCTGACTTTC	CASSPDRASYSGANVLTF
NA	TRBD1	TRBV20-1	TRBJ2-1	TGCAGTGCTAGAGATCACAGGGGAAATGAGCAGTTCTTC	CSARDHRGNEQFF
many	TRBD1	TRBV12-3/TRBV12-4	TRBJ2-7	TGTGCCAGCAGTACCTCAGGGGGCTACGAGCAGTACTTC	CASSTSGGYEQYF
many	NA	TRBV29-1	TRBJ2-3	TGCAGCGTTGGCCCCCTCAGGCATTTTGGCACAGATACGCAGTATTTT	CSVGPLRHFGTDTQYF
many	NA	TRBV10-1	TRBJ2-1	TGCGCCAGCAGTGACGTACGGGGTTACAATGAGCAGTTCTTC	CASSDVRGYNEQFF
few	NA	TRBV2	TRBJ1-4	TGTGCCAGCAGGAGCAGGAATGAAAAACTGTTTTTT	CASRSRNEKLFF
many	NA	TRBV20-1	TRBJ2-7	TGCAGTGCTATTGCGGAGCCGACCTACGAGCAGTACTTC	CSAIAEPTYEQYF
many	TRBD2	TRBV28	TRBJ2-1	TGTGCCAGCAGTCGCGGGACTATGATATACAATGAGCAGTTCTTC	CASSRGTMIYNEQFF
NA	NA	TRBV19	TRBJ2-7	TGTGCCAGTAGTACGGCCTACGGGCGCGAGCAGTACTTC	CASSTAYGREQYF
NA	NA	TRBV28	TRBJ1-2	TGTGCCAGCGACACCGGGCAAACGAACTATGGCTACACCTTC	CASDTGQTNYGYTF
many	NA	TRBV27	TRBJ2-5	TGTGCCAGCAGTTCCCGACAGGAGGTGGAGACCCAGTACTTC	CASSSRQEVETQYF
many	NA	TRBV12-3/TRBV12-4	TRBJ2-1	TGTGCCAGCTTGCCTGAGTTGGATTCCTACAATGAGCAGTTCTTC	CASLPELDSYNEQFF
many	TRBD2	TRBV5-1	TRBJ2-7	TGCGCCAGCAGCTTTACGGGACTAGCCTCCTACGAGCAGTACTTC	CASSFTGLASYEQYF
many	NA	TRBV28	TRBJ2-3	TGTGCCAGCAGTTCCCGAGGCGGTGCCACAGATACGCAGTATTTT	CASSSRGGATDTQYF
many	NA	TRBV20-1	TRBJ2-5	TGCAGTGCTAGCAGGGAGGAGACCCAGTACTTC	CSASREETQYF
few	NA	TRBV6-1	TRBJ2-7	TGTGCCAGCAGTTTTAACACCTACGAGCAGTACTTC	CASSFNTYEQYF
few	NA	TRBV18	TRBJ2-7	TGTGCCAGCTCGCAGGAGATGGGGTACTACGAGCAGTACTTC	CASSQEMGYYEQYF
many	NA	TRBV5-1	TRBJ2-7	TGCGCCAGCCGGCCCCGGGACGGATCCTACGAGCAGTACTTC	CASRPRDGSYEQYF
once	TRBD1	TRBV11-3	TRBJ1-6	TGTGCCAGCAGCCCAGGCGGACAGGGAAGCTATAATTCACCCCGCCACTTT	CASSPGGQGSYNSPRHF
many	NA	TRBV20-1	TRBJ2-3	TGCAGTCACCTAGACGGTCGCACAGATACGCAGTATTTT	CSHLDGRTDTQYF
once	TRBD1	TRBV28	TRBJ2-2	TGTGCCAGCAAGTCTGGACAGGGGGCGCCGGCCGGGGAGCTGTTTTTT	CASKSGQGAPAGELFF
many	NA	TRBV3-1	TRBJ2-5	TGTGCCAGCAGAACCCAGACGGACCCCCTGTACTTC	CASRTQTDPLYF
many	TRBD1	TRBV7-9	TRBJ2-1	TGTGCCAGCAGCTTAGCGATCTCGGGACAGGAGTTCTTC	CASSLAISGQEFF
once	NA	TRBV6-5	TRBJ2-2	TGTGCCAGCAGTCGACTCGTCACCGGGGAGCTGTTTTTT	CASSRLVTGELFF
many	TRBD1	TRBV6-1	TRBJ2-2	TGTGCCAGCAGCGATAGACAGGGGGCGTACGACGGGGAGCTGTTTTTT	CASSDRQGAYDGELFF
NA	TRBD2	TRBV5-1	TRBJ2-7	TGCGCCAGCAGTCAGAAGCGGGGGGCCTCCTACGAGCAGTACTTC	CASSQKRGASYEQYF
many	NA	TRBV2	TRBJ1-5	TGTGCCAGCAGTGAAAGGGGAGGTAGTCAGCCCCAGCATTTT	CASSERGGSQPQHF
NA	NA	TRBV4-3	TRBJ2-3	TGCGCCAGCAGCCAAGATAAAGAGGCGGTAGGGACAGATACGCAGTATTTT	CASSQDKEAVGTDTQYF
many	TRBD1	TRBV3-1	TRBJ2-7	TGTGCCAGCAGCCCCCGGGACAGGGGTGGCGAGCAGTACTTC	CASSPRDRGGEQYF
few	NA	TRBV6-1	TRBJ2-3	TGTGCCAGCAGTGAATACGGGGGCCAGTATTTT	CASSEYGGQYF
few	NA	TRBV20-1	TRBJ1-2	TGCAGTGCGCCTATTGGACAGATCAACTATGGCTACACCTTC	CSAPIGQINYGYTF
NA	NA	TRBV27	TRBJ1-4	TGTGCCTTCCCGGGACGGTGTGAAAAACTGTTTTTT	CAFPGRCEKLFF
NA	TRBD1	TRBV7-2	TRBJ1-5	TGTGCCAGCAGCCTAGCCCCAACAGGGGTGGGTCAGCCCCAGCATTTT	CASSLAPTGVGQPQHF
many	TRBD1	TRBV18	TRBJ1-1	TGTGCCAGCTCACCGCCTACAGGGGTGAACACTGAAGCTTTCTTT	CASSPPTGVNTEAFF
NA	NA	TRBV19	TRBJ2-1	TGTGCCAGTCAGAAGCAGGGCCCCTTTTACAATGAGCAGTTCTTC	CASQKQGPFYNEQFF
many	NA	TRBV28	TRBJ2-3	TGTGCCAGCAGAGGACCGAGGGGGGAGCGTGCAGATACGCAGTATTTT	CASRGPRGERADTQYF
few	NA	TRBV20-1	TRBJ1-5	TGCAGTGCTAGAGAGACTTTCGACAGCGATCAGCCCCAGCATTTT	CSARETFDSDQPQHF